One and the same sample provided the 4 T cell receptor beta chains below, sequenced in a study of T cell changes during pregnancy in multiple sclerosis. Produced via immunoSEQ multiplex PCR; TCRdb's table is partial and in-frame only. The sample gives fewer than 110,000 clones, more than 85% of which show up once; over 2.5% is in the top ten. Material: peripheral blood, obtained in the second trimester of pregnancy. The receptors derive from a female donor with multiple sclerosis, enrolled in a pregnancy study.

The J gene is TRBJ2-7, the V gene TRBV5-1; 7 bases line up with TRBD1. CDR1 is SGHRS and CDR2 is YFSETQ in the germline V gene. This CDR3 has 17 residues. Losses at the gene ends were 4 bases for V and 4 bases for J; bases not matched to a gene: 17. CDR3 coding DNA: TGCGCCAGCAGCGATTATACGATGGGGACAGCTACTTACGAGCAGTACTTC. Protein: CASSDYTMGTATYEQYF.

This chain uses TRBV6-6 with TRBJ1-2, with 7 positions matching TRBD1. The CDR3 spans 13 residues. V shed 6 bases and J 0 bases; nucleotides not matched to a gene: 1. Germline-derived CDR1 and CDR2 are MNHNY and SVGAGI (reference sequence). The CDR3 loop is CASRGTANYGYTF. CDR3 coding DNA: TGTGCCAGCAGGGGGACAGCTAACTATGGCTACACCTTC.

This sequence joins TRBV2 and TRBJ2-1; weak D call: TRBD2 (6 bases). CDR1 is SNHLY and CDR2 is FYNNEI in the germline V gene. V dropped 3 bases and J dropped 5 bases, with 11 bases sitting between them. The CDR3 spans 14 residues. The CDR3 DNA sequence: TGTGCCAGCAGTGACTCGGGACTGCACAATGAGCAGTTCTTC. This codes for CASSDSGLHNEQFF.

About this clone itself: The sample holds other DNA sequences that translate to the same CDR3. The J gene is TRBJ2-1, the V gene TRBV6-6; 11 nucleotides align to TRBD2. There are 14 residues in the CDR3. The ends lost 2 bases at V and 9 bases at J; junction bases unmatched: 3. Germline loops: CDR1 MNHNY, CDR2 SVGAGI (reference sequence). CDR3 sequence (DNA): TGTGCCAGCAGTTACGGGACTAGCGGCCCTGAGCAGTTCTTC. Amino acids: CASSYGTSGPEQFF.